This entry lists 25 T cell receptor beta chains sequenced from one sample in a study of T cells after yellow fever vaccination. TCRdb reanalysed the 5' RACE reads using MiXCR and keeps one entry per CDR3 protein. Of some 320,000 distinct CDR3 sequences listed, 8.5% to 10% are singletons. The sample consisted of CD4+ T cells sorted from PBMCs, taken 5 days after the yellow fever booster vaccination. Receptors originate from a man between 18 and 35 years old who received the YFV17D yellow fever vaccine.

The V call is TRBV7-2, the J call TRBJ2-7; 8 bases are shared with TRBD2. Germline V gene data show CDR1 as SGHTA and CDR2 as FQGNSA. The CDR3 is 16 residues long. V shed 0 bases, J shed 7 bases, and the junction held 11 bases outside the gene matches. CDR3 region: CASSLARGAGIGEQYF. CDR3 nucleotides: TGTGCCAGCAGCTTAGCGCGGGGGGCGGGGATCGGGGAGCAGTACTTC.

Ten or more counts support this clonotype. The gene calls are TRBV7-8 and TRBJ2-4; D possibly corresponds to TRBD1 (6 bases). Trimming cost V 3 bases and J 5 bases, with 8 bases left between them. This CDR3 has 13 residues. The germline V gene encodes CDR1 SGHVS and CDR2 FQNEAQ. CDR3 DNA sequence: TGTGCCAGCAGCTTCGAGGGGGAAAACATTCAGTACTTC. This codes for CASSFEGENIQYF.

The chain has TRBV5-8 and TRBJ2-1; 11 positions agree with TRBD1. The length of the CDR3 is 16 residues. CDR1 and CDR2 (germline): SGHTS, YDEGEE. V shed 4 bases, J shed 5 bases, and the junction held 8 bases outside the gene matches. The CDR3 DNA sequence: TGTGCCAGCAGCCCGATCGCGGGACAGGGGGACAATGAGCAGTTCTTC. Translation gives CASSPIAGQGDNEQFF.

This clonotype has more than one count but fewer than ten. The chain joins TRBV12-3 or TRBV12-4 to TRBJ1-3; TRBD1 is a possible D gene (6 bases). V dropped 3 bases and J dropped 2 bases, with 17 bases sitting between them. The CDR3 length is 17 residues. The CDR3 DNA reads TGTGCCAGCAGTTTTAAAGTGAACAGGGTGCCTGGAAACACCATATATTTT. This codes for CASSFKVNRVPGNTIYF.

The rearrangement links TRBV10-3 to TRBJ1-5; unclear D gene. The V end was cut by 4 bases, the J end by 7 bases, with 11 bases between. Germline V gene data show CDR1 as ENHRY and CDR2 as SYGVKD. The CDR3 sequence is 13 residues long. The CDR3 DNA follows: TGTGCCATCAGTGTTGAAAGGCCGCAGCCCCAGCATTTT. Translating gives CAISVERPQPQHF.

The table lists this clonotype with many counts. The chain employs TRBV12-3 or TRBV12-4 and TRBJ1-1; D is uncertain. V lost 5 bases and J 2 bases, leaving 9 bases between the germline ends. The CDR3 consists of 13 residues. For the CDR3, the DNA is TGTGCCAGCAGTCCCTGGCTCAACACTGAAGCTTTCTTT. Residues: CASSPWLNTEAFF.

The genes are TRBV11-2 and TRBJ2-2; D call uncertain. Germline lookup yields CDR1 SGHAT and CDR2 FQNNGV. The CDR3 has 14 residues. The V gene lost 0 bases and the J gene lost 3 bases, with 5 bases spanning the gap. CDR3 coding DNA: TGTGCCAGCAGCTTAGAAGGTTACACCGGGGAGCTGTTTTTT. The encoded protein is CASSLEGYTGELFF.

This clonotype was picked up many times. This rearrangement joins TRBV7-9 to TRBJ2-2; maybe TRBD1 (5 bases). Trimming stripped 11 bases from V and 6 bases from J, with 10 bases between. The CDR3 has 11 amino acids. CDR1 and CDR2 (germline): SEHNR, FQNEAQ (reference sequence). Here the CDR3 DNA reads TGTGCCGGGGCCGTAGCCGGGGAGCTGTTTTTT. It codes for CAGAVAGELFF.

CDR3 region: CASSVAGPPNTDTQYF. The CDR3 bases are TGTGCCAGCAGCGTAGCGGGACCGCCCAACACAGATACGCAGTATTTT. The chain has TRBV9 and TRBJ2-3; possibly TRBD1 or TRBD2 for D (5 bases each). In germline, CDR1 is SGDLS, CDR2 YYNGEE. The V and J ends lost 0 bases and 2 bases respectively, with 13 bases between them. CDR3 length equals 16 residues.

The V gene is TRBV20-1, the J gene TRBJ2-3, with D unclear. The germline gives CDR1 DFQATT, CDR2 SNEGSKA (reference sequence). This CDR3 has 12 amino acids. Trimming stripped 0 bases from V and 6 bases from J, with 7 bases between. CDR3 in DNA: TGCAGTGCTAGAGATGTTCGGGATACGCAGTATTTT. It is translated as CSARDVRDTQYF.

The V gene is TRBV3-1, the J gene TRBJ2-3; tentatively, D is TRBD2 (6 bases). Germline CDR1 and CDR2: LGHDT and YNNKEL (reference sequence). V was shortened by 1 base and J by 14 bases, with 19 bases between the two germline ends. The CDR3 contains 14 residues. The CDR3 protein is CASSQAHGTSWPYF. The CDR3, as DNA: TGTGCCAGCAGCCAAGCCCACGGGACTTCGTGGCCGTATTTT.

This clonotype was detected only a few times. This sequence joins TRBV3-1 and TRBJ1-2, with a possible D match to TRBD1 (6 bases). Germline loops: CDR1 LGHDT, CDR2 YNNKEL (reference sequence). The CDR3 is made up of 14 amino acids. V was cut by 1 base and J by 8 bases, with 14 bases left in between. Written as DNA, the CDR3 is TGTGCCAGCAGCCAAGGAACACAGGGTTACGGCTACACCTTC. Translating it yields CASSQGTQGYGYTF. The complete variable domain, with remaining parts taken from reference TRBV3-1 and TRBJ1-2, reads DTAVSQTPKYLVTQMGNDKSIKCEQNLGHDTMYWYKQDSKKFLKIMFSYNNKELIINETVPNRFSPKSPDKAHLNLHINSLELGDSAVYFCASSQGTQGYGYTFGSGTRLTVV.

V gene TRBV25-1 combines with J gene TRBJ1-5; no clear D. CDR1 is MGHDK and CDR2 is SYGVNS in the germline V gene. Trimming took off 6 bases at V and 4 bases at J, with 10 bases between the two ends. This CDR3 has 13 residues. The CDR3 coding sequence is TGTGCCAGCAGCGCGGACGGAAATCAGCCCCAGCATTTT. Residues: CASSADGNQPQHF. Based on the CDR3 plus reference TRBV25-1 and TRBJ1-5, the full variable domain is EADIYQTPRYLVIGTGKKITLECSQTMGHDKMYWYQQDPGMELHLIHYSYGVNSTEKGDLSSESTVSRIRTEHFPLTLESARPSHTSQYLCASSADGNQPQHFGDGTRLSIL.

This clonotype was detected a few times. The rearrangement links TRBV15 to TRBJ2-3, with D perhaps given as TRBD1 or TRBD2 (5 bases each). Germline lookup yields CDR1 LNHNV and CDR2 YYDKDF (reference sequence). The V end lost 3 bases, the J end lost 4 bases, and 14 bases lay between the germline ends. This CDR3 comprises 15 residues. The CDR3 nucleotides read TGTGCCACCAGCAGGGGGGACCGGCGGGCAGATACGCAGTATTTT. The encoded protein is CATSRGDRRADTQYF.

The chain recombines TRBV3-1 with TRBJ2-1; 7 bases match TRBD2. The germline V gene encodes CDR1 LGHDT and CDR2 YNNKEL (reference sequence). The V and J ends lost 1 base and 15 bases, in that order; junction bases with no gene match: 6. The CDR3 consists of 12 residues. In nucleotides, the CDR3 is TGTGCCAGCAGCCAAGGGTATGCGGGGGTGTTCTTC. Protein product: CASSQGYAGVFF.

V is TRBV24-1 and J is TRBJ2-2; a weak D match, TRBD1 (6 bases). Germline CDR1 and CDR2: KGHDR and SFDVKD. V was trimmed by 3 bases and J by 1 base, leaving 8 bases between them. CDR3 length equals 15 residues. CDR3 residues: CATSDPGQNTGELFF. For the CDR3, the DNA is TGTGCCACCAGTGATCCGGGACAGAACACCGGGGAGCTGTTTTTT.

Many counts were recorded for this clonotype. The CDR3 sequence is CASSSSTSGGSSYNEQFF. The CDR3 bases are TGTGCCAGCAGCTCATCGACTAGCGGGGGGAGCTCCTACAATGAGCAGTTCTTC. The chain carries TRBV9 and TRBJ2-1, with TRBD2 matching over 13 bases. Germline V gives CDR1 SGDLS, CDR2 YYNGEE. The CDR3 runs to 18 residues. The V and J ends lost 4 bases and 0 bases, in that order; junction bases with no gene match: 7.

This clonotype was picked up a small number of times. V gene TRBV19 combines with J gene TRBJ2-3; D gene uncertain. This CDR3 spans 12 amino acids. The germline gives CDR1 LNHDA, CDR2 SQIVND (reference sequence). Trimming took off 7 bases at V and 4 bases at J, with 9 bases between the two ends. The CDR3 sequence is CASTSRPDTQYF. CDR3 bases: TGTGCCAGTACCTCCCGGCCAGATACGCAGTATTTT.

This clonotype has just a few counts. The rearrangement joins TRBV15 to TRBJ2-3; 10 positions agree with TRBD1. The trim removed 1 base at V and 6 bases at J, leaving 10 bases unmatched. The CDR3 has 17 residues. Germline assignment: CDR1 LNHNV and CDR2 YYDKDF (reference sequence). CDR3 DNA: TGTGCCACCAGCAGAGGTCCACCGGGACAGGGGTCGGATACGCAGTATTTT. This translates into CATSRGPPGQGSDTQYF.

In this sample, this clonotype turned up many times. The V and J genes are TRBV20-1 and TRBJ2-3; TRBD2 agrees at 9 bases. Losses at the gene ends were 6 bases for V and 2 bases for J; bases not matched to a gene: 6. CDR1 and CDR2 from the germline V gene are DFQATT and SNEGSKA (reference sequence). The CDR3 spans 14 residues. CDR3 DNA: TGCAGTGCGAAGGGACTAGCTTACACAGATACGCAGTATTTT. This encodes CSAKGLAYTDTQYF.

CDR3: CASSQEGSGEVDGYTF. In DNA, the CDR3 is TGTGCCAGCAGCCAAGAAGGGTCGGGGGAAGTTGATGGCTACACCTTC. The chain employs TRBV4-2 and TRBJ1-2; D may be TRBD1 (5 bases). This CDR3 region has 16 residues. V lost 0 bases and J 6 bases, leaving 17 bases between the germline ends. CDR1 is LGHNA and CDR2 is YNFKEQ in the germline V gene.

This clonotype has only a few counts. The genes are TRBV7-2 and TRBJ1-1; D is ambiguous. V lost 2 bases and J lost 7, with 8 bases in between. This CDR3 has 12 residues. The germline V gene encodes CDR1 SGHTA and CDR2 FQGNSA. CDR3 in DNA: TGTGCCAGCAGCTTATTAAGATATGAAGCTTTCTTT. Its protein is CASSLLRYEAFF.

This clonotype came up a few times. This chain uses TRBV5-1 with TRBJ2-1, with 7 positions matching TRBD1. V lost 2 bases, J lost 9 bases, and 14 bases stayed unmatched. Germline values: CDR1 SGHRS, CDR2 YFSETQ. The CDR3 contains 16 residues. CDR3 sequence reads: CASSFTGTDRFGEQFF. In DNA form, the CDR3 reads TGCGCCAGCAGCTTTACCGGGACAGATAGATTCGGTGAGCAGTTCTTC.

This clonotype showed up many times. The chain links TRBV12-3 or TRBV12-4 to TRBJ1-2, with unresolved D. Trimming removed 6 bases at V and 8 bases at J, with 22 bases between. This CDR3 is 15 amino acids long. The CDR3 loop reads CASRFQTAIYEGYTF. The CDR3 DNA sequence: TGTGCCAGCAGATTCCAAACAGCTATTTATGAAGGCTACACCTTC.

This clonotype was counted a few times. The chain recombines TRBV10-3 with TRBJ2-7; D unclear. Germline lookup yields CDR1 ENHRY and CDR2 SYGVKD. The CDR3 is made up of 12 amino acids. The V gene lost 5 bases and the J gene lost 0 bases, with 5 bases spanning the gap. This chain's CDR3 is CAISSSSYEQYV. In DNA, the CDR3 is TGTGCCATCAGTTCCAGCTCCTACGAGCAGTACGTC.